This T cell receptor (beta chain) was sequenced during a study of PD-1 blockade in classical Hodgkin lymphoma. The CDR3 is 15 amino acids. Per the germline V gene, CDR1 is PRHDT and CDR2 is FYEKMQ (reference sequence). Trimming shortened V by 2 bases and J by 2 bases, and 9 bases separated the two germline ends. This clone was counted between two and nine times. The antigen is not known. The repertoire was sequenced with immunoSEQ multiplex PCR; TCRdb's copy has only in-frame clones and lacks some. The top ten hold 3% to 4% of the sample, which has 20,000 to 30,000 clones, approximately 69% seen once. General study findings and limits: CD4+ but not CD8+ TCR diversity rose significantly by C4D1.

Each of the patients experienced relapse following autologous stem cell transplantation, and their brentuximab vedotin exposure differed. This clonotype was obtained from a human donor with classical Hodgkin lymphoma. This specimen consisted of peripheral blood mononuclear cells (PBMCs), obtained at baseline. This chain joins TRBV13 and TRBJ1-4; no clear D. The CDR3 region is CASSLSLATNEKLFF. CDR3 in DNA: TGTGCCAGCAGCTTAAGTCTCGCTACTAATGAAAAACTGTTTTTT.